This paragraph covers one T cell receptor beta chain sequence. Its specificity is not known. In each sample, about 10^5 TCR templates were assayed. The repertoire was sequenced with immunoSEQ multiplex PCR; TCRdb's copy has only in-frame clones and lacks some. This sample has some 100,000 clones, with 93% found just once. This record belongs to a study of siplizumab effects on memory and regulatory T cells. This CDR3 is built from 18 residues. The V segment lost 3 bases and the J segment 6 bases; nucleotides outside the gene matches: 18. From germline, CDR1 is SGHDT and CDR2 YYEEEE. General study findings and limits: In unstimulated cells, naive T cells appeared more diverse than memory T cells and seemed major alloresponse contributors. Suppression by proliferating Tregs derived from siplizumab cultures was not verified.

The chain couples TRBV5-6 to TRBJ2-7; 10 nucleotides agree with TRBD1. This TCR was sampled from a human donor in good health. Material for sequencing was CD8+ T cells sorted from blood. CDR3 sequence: CASSSVVANGQGVTEQYF. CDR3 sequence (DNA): TGTGCCAGCAGCTCTGTGGTGGCCAACGGACAGGGGGTAACCGAGCAGTACTTC.